The 32 T cell receptor beta chains listed next were all sequenced from one sample in a study of blood T cell repertoires in COVID-19. Here immunoSEQ multiplex PCR was the method, and the copy in TCRdb shows in-frame clones only, minus some. The sample lists about 240,000 clones, approximately 86% occurring once. The material sequenced was PBMCs or T cells enriched from blood (not recorded which). The source is a woman aged 25 to 39 with acute COVID-19.

The chain recombines TRBV19 with TRBJ2-5; 8 nucleotides match TRBD1. The CDR3 is made up of 15 amino acids. From germline, CDR1 is LNHDA and CDR2 SQIVND (reference sequence). Germline trimming cut 3 bases from V and 1 base from J; bases unmatched to any gene: 4. The CDR3 nucleotides are TGTGCCAGTAGTATGGGGGACAGGACCCAAGAGACCCAGTACTTC. Its protein product is CASSMGDRTQETQYF.

The V call is TRBV6-5, the J call TRBJ1-1, with D maybe TRBD1 (6 bases). There are 13 residues in the CDR3. Trimming took 5 bases from V and 1 from J, leaving 8 bases between them. CDR1 and CDR2 from the germline V gene are MNHEY and SVGAGI. In DNA, the CDR3 is TGTGCCAGCAGTAGGGGGACGAACACTGAAGCTTTCTTT. Amino acid sequence: CASSRGTNTEAFF.

This clone was seen only a few times. J is TRBJ2-1 and V is TRBV18, with D possibly matching TRBD1 (6 bases). V gave up 4 bases and J gave up 5 bases, with 15 bases separating them. There are 15 residues in the CDR3. Germline loops: CDR1 KGHSH, CDR2 LQKENI. CDR3 protein: CASSRFQGQDNEQFF. DNA for the CDR3: TGTGCCAGCTCACGATTCCAGGGGCAAGACAATGAGCAGTTCTTC.

J is TRBJ2-2 and V is TRBV19; D gene ambiguous. Between the trimmed V and J ends, which lost 4 bases and 3 bases, there was a span of 12 bases. CDR3 size: 15 residues. Germline CDR1 reads LNHDA; CDR2 reads SQIVND (reference sequence). This chain's CDR3 is CASSTADTHTGELFF. DNA for the CDR3: TGTGCCAGTAGTACGGCCGACACCCACACCGGGGAGCTGTTTTTT.

The chain links TRBV4-3 to TRBJ2-2; TRBD1 agrees at 8 bases. CDR1 is LGHNA and CDR2 is YSLEER in the germline V gene. The trim removed 4 bases at V and 5 bases at J, leaving 6 bases unmatched. The CDR3 spans 15 residues. The CDR3 bases are TGCGCCAGCAGCCTCGGACAGGGAGTAACCGGGGAGCTGTTTTTT. The encoded protein is CASSLGQGVTGELFF.

This clone was counted once. The chain joins TRBV5-1 to TRBJ2-3; D is possibly TRBD2 (6 bases). Germline V lookup: CDR1 SGHRS, CDR2 YFSETQ. V was cut by 4 bases and J by 3 bases, with 12 bases left in between. This CDR3 contains 14 residues. As DNA, the CDR3 is TGCGCCAGCAGCCTGACTAGTGGGACAGATACGCAGTATTTT. Protein: CASSLTSGTDTQYF.

This clone was detected ten times or more. The V call is TRBV13, the J call TRBJ1-2, with D hard to call. Germline values: CDR1 PRHDT, CDR2 FYEKMQ (reference sequence). The CDR3 has 13 residues. V lost 5 bases and J lost 3, with 10 bases in between. DNA of the CDR3: TGTGCCAGCAGCCTAGAGCTCCACTATGGCTACACCTTC. Its protein is CASSLELHYGYTF.

The sample holds a few counts of this clone. V gene TRBV11-2 combines with J gene TRBJ1-2; perhaps TRBD1 as D (5 bases). This CDR3 spans 17 amino acids. Germline V gene data show CDR1 as SGHAT and CDR2 as FQNNGV. V lost 2 bases to trimming and J lost 4 bases, with 20 bases between them. CDR3 region: CASSLRGGRMEGYGYTF. The CDR3 DNA reads as TGTGCCAGCAGCTTACGTGGGGGGAGGATGGAGGGCTATGGCTACACCTTC.

The chain recombines TRBV5-5 with TRBJ1-1; 9 bases line up with TRBD1. The CDR3 is made up of 15 amino acids. Germline V gene data show CDR1 as SGHKS and CDR2 as YYEKEE (reference sequence). J was trimmed by 1 base and V by 5 bases; bases with no gene match: 6. The CDR3 region has the DNA TGTGCCAGCAGTTTGTGGGGACAGGGGAACACTGAAGCTTTCTTT. This gives the protein CASSLWGQGNTEAFF. The variable domain in full, completed from reference TRBV5-5 and TRBJ1-1, reads DAGVTQSPTHLIKTRGQQVTLRCSPISGHKSVSWYQQVLGQGPQFIFQYYEKEERGRGNFPDRFSARQFPNYSSELNVNALLLGDSALYLCASSLWGQGNTEAFFGQGTRLTVV.

This sequence joins TRBV6-5 and TRBJ1-2, with 9 bases that match TRBD1. The junction had 12 bases not matched to a gene; V was cut back by 6 bases and J by 7 bases. The CDR3 loop spans 15 amino acids. Per the germline V gene, CDR1 is MNHEY and CDR2 is SVGAGI. CDR3 amino acids: CASRLGQGIGSGYTF. DNA for the CDR3: TGTGCCAGCAGACTCGGACAGGGGATTGGGTCTGGCTACACCTTC.

The genes are TRBV30 and TRBJ1-1; a weak D match, TRBD1 (5 bases). This CDR3 spans 15 amino acids. V lost 2 bases to trimming and J lost 3 bases, with 16 bases between them. Germline CDR1 and CDR2: GTSNPN and SVGIG (reference sequence). Here the CDR3 reads CAWSILETADTEAFF. DNA of the CDR3: TGTGCCTGGAGTATCCTAGAGACAGCCGACACTGAAGCTTTCTTT. The full variable domain, rest sourced from reference TRBV30 and TRBJ1-1, is SQTIHQWPATLVQPVGSPLSLECTVEGTSNPNLYWYRQAAGRGLQLLFYSVGIGQISSEVPQNLSASRPQDRQFILSSKKLLLSDSGFYLCAWSILETADTEAFFGQGTRLTVV.

This clone was seen once. The rearrangement uses TRBV5-4 and TRBJ1-6; 7 nucleotides agree with TRBD1. Losses at the gene ends were 4 bases for V and 7 bases for J; bases not matched to a gene: 5. Germline CDR1 SGHNT, CDR2 YYREEE (reference sequence). The CDR3 is made up of 14 amino acids. CDR3 nucleotide sequence: TGTGCCAGCAGCGACACACAGGGGAATTCACCCCTCCACTTT. Translation gives CASSDTQGNSPLHF.

The chain is built from TRBV6-5 and TRBJ1-5; D call uncertain. The CDR3 covers 16 residues. CDR1 is MNHEY and CDR2 is SVGAGI in the germline V gene. V dropped 0 bases and J dropped 5 bases, with 14 bases sitting between them. CDR3 in DNA: TGTGCCAGCAGTTACTCCGGGTCCCCGATCGATCAGCCCCAGCATTTT. Translated, it gives CASSYSGSPIDQPQHF.

This chain joins TRBV10-3 and TRBJ1-4; TRBD1 agrees at 10 bases. Germline values: CDR1 ENHRY, CDR2 SYGVKD. The CDR3 is 17 amino acids. Trimming removed 3 bases from V and 7 bases from J; junction bases left unmatched: 11. The CDR3 here is CAISDRDRGSWGEKLFF. CDR3 nucleotides: TGTGCCATCAGTGACCGGGACAGGGGATCGTGGGGTGAAAAACTGTTTTTT.

This clone was seen once. The V call is TRBV5-1, the J call TRBJ2-7; perhaps TRBD2 as D (6 bases). The CDR3 has 13 residues. Per germline, CDR1 SGHRS and CDR2 YFSETQ. Trimming removed 0 bases from V and 5 bases from J, with 9 bases in between. The CDR3 loop is CASSLDSGDEQYF. The CDR3 DNA is TGCGCCAGCAGCTTGGATTCGGGGGACGAGCAGTACTTC. Full variable domain (remainder filled in from reference TRBV5-1 and TRBJ2-7): KAGVTQTPRYLIKTRGQQVTLSCSPISGHRSVSWYQQTPGQGLQFLFEYFSETQRNKGNFPGRFSGRQFSNSRSEMNVSTLELGDSALYLCASSLDSGDEQYFGPGTRLTVT.

The J gene is TRBJ2-3, the V gene TRBV21-1; the table's D call, TRBD2, was not checked against the DNA. TRBV21-1 corresponds to a pseudogene. The CDR3 sequence is 15 residues long. CDR3 DNA sequence: TGTGCCAGCCTCAGAGGGGGGGGCCCCACAGATACGCAGTATTTT. It translates to CASLRGGGPTDTQYF.

The V gene is TRBV27, the J gene TRBJ1-1; weak D call: TRBD1 (5 bases). Between the trimmed V and J ends, which lost 3 bases and 0 bases, there was a span of 8 bases. The length of the CDR3 is 14 residues. In germline, CDR1 is MNHEY, CDR2 SMNVEV (reference sequence). Written as DNA, the CDR3 is TGTGCCAGCAGTTTGGAGGGGTTGAACACTGAAGCTTTCTTT. Translating it yields CASSLEGLNTEAFF.

The chain couples TRBV12-3 or TRBV12-4 to TRBJ2-2; D is unresolved. CDR3 length: 13 residues. V was pared by 8 bases and J by 0 bases, with 7 bases between. CDR3 protein: CASPVSNTGELFF. CDR3 nucleotide sequence: TGTGCCAGCCCTGTGTCGAACACCGGGGAGCTGTTTTTT.

This chain connects TRBV12-5 to TRBJ1-6, with 9 bases matching TRBD1. The CDR3 consists of 14 residues. Germline V gene sequence: CDR1 LGHNT, CDR2 FRNRAP. The junction had 4 bases not matched to a gene; V was cut back by 5 bases and J by 8 bases. The DNA for the CDR3 is TGTGCTAGTGGTACCGGGGACAGGGATTCACCCCTCCACTTT. It encodes CASGTGDRDSPLHF.

V and J are TRBV6-5 and TRBJ2-7, with TRBD1 matching 8 bases. The V gene end was trimmed by 7 bases and the J gene end by 3 bases; junction bases not matched to a gene: 5. The CDR3 contains 13 residues. Germline-derived CDR1 and CDR2 are MNHEY and SVGAGI. DNA for the CDR3: TGTGCCAGCAAACAGGGGGGATTCTACGAGCAGTACTTC. This codes for CASKQGGFYEQYF.

The chain uses TRBV3-1 (or the pseudogene TRBV3-2) and TRBJ1-1; 7 bases are shared with TRBD1. The CDR3 loop spans 16 amino acids. The germline V gene has CDR1 LGHDT and CDR2 YNNKEL (reference sequence). With V trimmed by 5 bases and J by 4 bases, 13 bases remained unmatched. The CDR3 region is CASSNDLTGKGTEAFF. CDR3 DNA: TGTGCCAGCAGCAACGACCTGACAGGGAAGGGCACTGAAGCTTTCTTT.

This sequence joins TRBV18 and TRBJ2-1; tentatively, D is TRBD1 (6 bases). The CDR3 sequence is 15 residues long. The ends were cut back, 6 bases at V and 3 bases at J, with 15 bases in the middle. Germline CDR1 KGHSH, CDR2 LQKENI. The CDR3 loop reads CASSPAQGSYNEQFF. In DNA form, the CDR3 reads TGTGCCAGCTCCCCCGCCCAGGGGAGCTACAATGAGCAGTTCTTC.

This clone appeared once. In DNA form, the CDR3 reads TGTGCCAGCAGCAAAGCCGCAGTACCCAAAAACATTCAGTACTTC. This sequence encodes CASSKAAVPKNIQYF. The V gene is TRBV21-1, the J gene TRBJ2-4; the table's D gene call, TRBD1, was not cross checked with the DNA. TRBV21-1 is deemed a pseudogene. CDR3 length equals 15 residues.

This clone was counted only a few times. The chain carries TRBV5-1 and TRBJ2-2; no firm D call. V was trimmed by 3 bases and J by 0 bases, leaving 3 bases between them. Germline CDR1 SGHRS, CDR2 YFSETQ. CDR3 length: 13 residues. The CDR3 here is CASSSANTGELFF. The CDR3 nucleotides read TGCGCCAGCAGCTCTGCGAACACCGGGGAGCTGTTTTTT.

This clone was recorded at least ten times. The rearrangement uses TRBV7-8 and TRBJ1-6, with D unclear. The CDR3 contains 12 residues. Germline V lookup: CDR1 SGHVS, CDR2 FQNEAQ. Trimming shortened V by 1 base and J by 13 bases, and 8 bases separated the two germline ends. The CDR3 DNA reads as TGTGCCAGCAGCTTAGATCGGGGTCCCCTCCACTTT. It yields the protein CASSLDRGPLHF. The full variable domain, completed using reference TRBV7-8 and TRBJ1-6, is GAGVSQSPRYKVAKRGQDVALRCDPISGHVSLFWYQQALGQGPEFLTYFQNEAQLDKSGLPSDRFFAERPEGSVSTLKIQRTQQEDSAVYLCASSLDRGPLHFGNGTRLTVT.

This chain connects TRBV6-5 to TRBJ1-4, with D hard to call. Germline V gives CDR1 MNHEY, CDR2 SVGAGI. Between the trimmed V and J ends, which lost 4 bases and 8 bases, there was a span of 17 bases. The CDR3 runs 15 residues. CDR3 sequence reads: CASSFNPRTQEKLFF. Here the CDR3 DNA reads TGTGCCAGCAGTTTCAACCCGAGGACTCAGGAAAAACTGTTTTTT.

This clone has at least ten counts. The chain uses TRBV6-4 and TRBJ1-6; D not resolved. The V end lost 0 bases, the J end lost 6 bases, and 3 bases lay between the germline ends. Germline CDR1 and CDR2: MRHNA and SNTAGT. This CDR3 comprises 13 residues. The CDR3 region is CASSDSANSPLHF. The CDR3 DNA is TGTGCCAGCAGTGACTCGGCTAATTCACCCCTCCACTTT.

The chain carries TRBV25-1 and TRBJ1-4; a weak D match, TRBD1 (5 bases). V was clipped by 0 bases and J by 5 bases, with 10 bases between them. CDR3 length: 15 residues. CDR1 and CDR2 (germline): MGHDK, SYGVNS. CDR3 loop: CASSEYGQGNEKLFF. The CDR3 DNA reads as TGTGCCAGCAGTGAATATGGGCAGGGAAATGAAAAACTGTTTTTT. Full variable domain (missing parts from reference TRBV25-1 and TRBJ1-4): EADIYQTPRYLVIGTGKKITLECSQTMGHDKMYWYQQDPGMELHLIHYSYGVNSTEKGDLSSESTVSRIRTEHFPLTLESARPSHTSQYLCASSEYGQGNEKLFFGSGTQLSVL.

The gene calls are TRBV5-1 and TRBJ2-5, with D possibly matching TRBD1 (6 bases). The CDR3 is 16 amino acids. Per germline, CDR1 SGHRS and CDR2 YFSETQ. Trimming removed 5 bases at V and 5 bases at J, with 22 bases between. The chain's CDR3 is CASRPSQDSGRETQYF. CDR3 DNA sequence: TGCGCCAGCAGGCCCTCTCAGGACAGCGGACGGGAGACCCAGTACTTC.

This clone showed up just once. The chain is built from TRBV2 and TRBJ1-2; TRBD1 might be the D (6 bases). This CDR3 is 13 amino acids long. CDR1 SNHLY and CDR2 FYNNEI come from the germline V gene. Deletions cut 6 bases from V and 5 bases from J, with 13 bases between. The CDR3 bases are TGTGCCAGCAGCCTCGACAGGAGTTATGGCTACACCTTC. It is translated as CASSLDRSYGYTF.

This clone was seen a few times. This chain connects TRBV9 to TRBJ2-3, with TRBD2 matching 8 bases. CDR1 is SGDLS and CDR2 is YYNGEE in the germline V gene. V was pared by 2 bases and J by 4 bases, with 6 bases of the junction left unmatched. The CDR3 covers 15 residues. In DNA form, the CDR3 reads TGTGCCAGCAGCGTCGGGGGGGCCGTAGCAGATACGCAGTATTTT. It yields the protein CASSVGGAVADTQYF.

J is TRBJ1-5 and V is TRBV4-1, with TRBD1 as a possible D gene (6 bases). Per germline, CDR1 MGHRA and CDR2 YSYEKL. The CDR3 length is 16 residues. V dropped 0 bases and J dropped 2 bases, with 11 bases sitting between them. The CDR3 loop reads CASSQEGGNGNQPQHF. The CDR3 nucleotides are TGCGCCAGCAGCCAAGAAGGGGGAAACGGCAATCAGCCCCAGCATTTT.